This T cell receptor (beta chain) was sequenced in a study of STAT5B mutations in CD4+ large granular lymphocyte leukemia. Study information: Healthy donors showed HLA-associated enrichment of the CDR3 'QG' motif. The study's findings and limits: Main leukemic clonotypes were patient-specific, but 20% to 25% appeared at low frequency elsewhere.

TCRdb's table, derived via immunoSEQ multiplex PCR, lists solely in-frame clones and lacks some. This table has approximately 24,000 clones, 78% appearing once. The germline V gene encodes CDR1 MNHNY and CDR2 SVGAGI (reference sequence). Trimming left V 6 bases short and J 5 bases short, with 11 bases between. CDR3 length: 12 residues. Of note for this clone: Antigen: not known.

The material sequenced was CD4+ T cells from blood buffy coats. This TCR was recovered from a human donor in good health. The chain carries TRBV6-6 and TRBJ2-7; weak D call: TRBD1 (6 bases). CDR3 DNA sequence: TGTGCCAGCAGAACAGGGTCCGACGAGCAGTACTTC. It specifies CASRTGSDEQYF.